One sample yielded the 17 T cell receptor beta chains listed below, sequenced in a study of early T cells in non-severe SARS-CoV-2 infection. TCRdb used MiXCR to reprocess the 5' RACE reads, holding one entry per CDR3 protein. This table holds approximately 28,000 distinct CDR3 sequences, 5% to 6.5% found once. The specimen comprised whole blood, sampled at baseline. The receptors derive from an adult who was a healthcare worker with PCR-confirmed SARS-CoV-2 infection or an uninfected control (not recorded which).

This clonotype was counted only a few times. The V and J genes are TRBV5-6 and TRBJ1-1; TRBD1 might be the D (6 bases). The V gene lost 1 base and the J gene lost 3 bases, with 16 bases spanning the gap. Germline lookup yields CDR1 SGHDT and CDR2 YYEEEE. This CDR3 is 16 amino acids long. The CDR3: CASSLLGAGEDTEAFF. The CDR3 DNA reads TGTGCCAGCAGCTTGCTCGGCGCAGGGGAGGACACTGAAGCTTTCTTT. Supplemented by reference TRBV5-6 and TRBJ1-1, the full variable domain reads DAGVTQSPTHLIKTRGQQVTLRCSPKSGHDTVSWYQQALGQGPQFIFQYYEEEERQRGNFPDRFSGHQFPNYSSELNVNALLLGDSALYLCASSLLGAGEDTEAFFGQGTRLTVV.

This clonotype has at least ten counts. This sequence joins TRBV18 and TRBJ1-1; D is unresolved. Germline CDR1 reads KGHSH; CDR2 reads LQKENI. There are 15 residues in the CDR3. V was shortened by 0 bases and J by 1 base, with 9 bases between the two germline ends. CDR3 amino acids: CASSPPSRRNTEAFF. The CDR3 DNA is TGTGCCAGCTCACCACCTTCCAGGAGGAACACTGAAGCTTTCTTT.

There are many counts of this clonotype. This sequence joins TRBV20-1 and TRBJ1-2, with D possibly matching TRBD1 (5 bases). Trimming shortened V by 6 bases and J by 5 bases, and 13 bases separated the two germline ends. The CDR3 covers 12 residues. The V gene's germline CDR1 is DFQATT and CDR2 SNEGSKA (reference sequence). The CDR3 is CSAGSTVYGYTF. The CDR3 coding sequence is TGCAGTGCCGGATCGACAGTTTATGGCTACACCTTC.

This clonotype was observed a few times. The chain combines TRBV3-1 with TRBJ2-3, with D uncertain. Germline-derived CDR1 and CDR2 are LGHDT and YNNKEL (reference sequence). V dropped 4 bases and J dropped 3 bases, with 5 bases sitting between them. The CDR3 has 12 residues. CDR3 amino acids: CASSLQTDTQYF. The CDR3 nucleotides read TGTGCCAGCAGCCTACAGACAGATACGCAGTATTTT.

The sample holds many counts of this clonotype. The chain is built from TRBV6-1 and TRBJ1-6; 9 nucleotides line up with TRBD1. From germline, CDR1 is MNHNS and CDR2 SASEGT. The V and J ends lost 9 bases and 8 bases, in that order; junction bases with no gene match: 8. The CDR3 consists of 14 residues. Here the CDR3 DNA reads TGTGCCAGTTTTGGACAGGGGAGAGATTCACCCCTCCACTTT. Translated: CASFGQGRDSPLHF.

A note on this clonotype: One base away lies a much larger clone, so this may be a sequencing read error. The CDR3 region has the DNA TGTGCCAGCAGCCCTGGACTAGTGGGAGTCCACAATGAGCAGTTCTTC. Its protein product is CASSPGLVGVHNEQFF. The genes are TRBV7-3 and TRBJ2-1; 7 nucleotides match TRBD2. CDR3 length: 16 residues. V lost 5 bases, J lost 5 bases, and 12 bases stayed unmatched. Per the germline V gene, CDR1 is SGHTA and CDR2 is FQGTGA.

Notes on this clonotype: A much larger clone differs from this one at a single base, so this may be a read error. The chain is built from TRBV6-4 and TRBJ1-1; 8 bases agree with TRBD1. This CDR3 has 13 amino acids. Looked up from germline, CDR1 is MRHNA and CDR2 is SNTAGT. The DNA of the CDR3 is TGTGCCAGCAGAAGGACAGGGAACACTGTAGCTTTCTTT. This encodes CASRRTGNTVAFF.

This clonotype has ten or more counts. The chain links TRBV18 to TRBJ2-3, with 12 bases that match TRBD2. V lost 3 bases and J lost 6; bases outside the gene matches: 7. In germline, CDR1 is KGHSH, CDR2 LQKENI. The CDR3 has 16 residues. The CDR3 nucleotides read TGTGCCAGCTCACCGCCAGGACTAGCGGGACGGGATACGCAGTATTTT. It translates to CASSPPGLAGRDTQYF.

The sample holds many counts of this clonotype. The gene calls are TRBV4-3 and TRBJ1-6; 7 bases match TRBD1. Germline CDR1 LGHNA, CDR2 YSLEER. The length of the CDR3 is 16 residues. Germline trimming cut 0 bases from V and 9 bases from J; bases unmatched to any gene: 8. The CDR3 bases are TGCGCCAGCAGCCAAGATCCCCAGGGGGGAAGTTCACCCCTCCACTTT. This sequence encodes CASSQDPQGGSSPLHF.

The chain has TRBV19 and TRBJ1-4; D remains unclear. The germline V gene encodes CDR1 LNHDA and CDR2 SQIVND (reference sequence). CDR3 length equals 13 residues. Deletions cut 6 bases from V and 5 bases from J, with 10 bases between. CDR3 residues: CASRANRNEKLFF. CDR3 nucleotide sequence: TGTGCCAGTAGAGCGAACAGAAATGAAAAACTGTTTTTT.

This clonotype was counted ten times or more. The chain links TRBV20-1 to TRBJ1-5, with unresolved D. Looked up from germline, CDR1 is DFQATT and CDR2 is SNEGSKA (reference sequence). The length of the CDR3 is 12 residues. V lost 1 base to trimming and J lost 7 bases, with 8 bases between them. The CDR3 DNA sequence: TGCAGTGCTAGAGGATCAGAGCAGCCCCAGCATTTT. Protein: CSARGSEQPQHF.

This clonotype came up many times. The chain links TRBV11-2 to TRBJ2-7; no reliable D call. This CDR3 has 13 amino acids. With 4 bases removed from V and 5 bases from J, the gap between germline ends came to 12 bases. Per germline, CDR1 SGHAT and CDR2 FQNNGV. CDR3 in DNA: TGTGCCAGCAGCTACCGGAGAGTCCACGAGCAGTACTTC. This sequence encodes CASSYRRVHEQYF.

This clonotype was observed at least ten times. The rearrangement joins TRBV7-2 to TRBJ1-1; 7 bases match TRBD1. The CDR3 runs to 14 residues. CDR1 and CDR2 from the germline V gene are SGHTA and FQGNSA. V lost 6 bases to trimming and J lost 2 bases; unmatched junction nucleotides: 6. CDR3 in amino acids: CASSQGGSNTEAFF. DNA of the CDR3: TGTGCCAGCAGTCAAGGGGGCAGCAACACTGAAGCTTTCTTT.

This clonotype was seen repeatedly, ten times or more. This chain connects TRBV6-2 or TRBV6-3 to TRBJ2-1; D is undetermined. The germline V and J ends were trimmed by 2 bases and 3 bases, with 8 bases remaining between them. Germline loops: CDR1 MNHEY, CDR2 SVGEGT. There are 14 residues in the CDR3. The CDR3 region is CASSYGNLYNEQFF. DNA of the CDR3: TGTGCCAGCAGTTACGGGAATCTCTACAATGAGCAGTTCTTC.

The table lists this clonotype with many counts. The V gene is TRBV5-4, the J gene TRBJ1-1; tentative D call: TRBD1 (5 bases). The V gene lost 2 bases and the J gene lost 9 bases, with 11 bases spanning the gap. This CDR3 is 12 amino acids long. Germline V gene lookup returns CDR1 SGHNT and CDR2 YYREEE (reference sequence). The CDR3 loop is CASSFGTGQAFF. The CDR3 coding sequence is TGTGCCAGCAGCTTTGGAACGGGACAAGCTTTCTTT.

This clonotype appeared many times. This rearrangement joins TRBV20-1 to TRBJ2-1; 8 positions match TRBD2. V trimming: 8 bases; J trimming: 5 bases; junction bases outside the gene matches: 11. This CDR3 region has 14 residues. CDR1 is DFQATT and CDR2 is SNEGSKA in the germline V gene (reference sequence). CDR3: CSPFGGGLDNEQFF. DNA for the CDR3: TGCAGTCCCTTCGGGGGGGGTTTGGACAATGAGCAGTTCTTC.

This clonotype was counted at least ten times. The chain joins TRBV19 to TRBJ2-2; D ambiguous. The V end lost 5 bases, the J end lost 1 base, and 11 bases lay between the germline ends. This CDR3 has 15 residues. Per the germline V gene, CDR1 is LNHDA and CDR2 is SQIVND (reference sequence). CDR3 loop: CASSPRAVNTGELFF. DNA for the CDR3: TGTGCCAGTAGTCCCCGGGCCGTGAACACCGGGGAGCTGTTTTTT.